A single sample gave rise to the 20 T cell receptor beta chains below, sequenced in a study of shared clonotypes between healthy human individuals. The table came from immunoSEQ multiplex PCR; TCRdb's copy has only in-frame clones and leaves some out. The sample gives about 1 million clones, about 80% of which show up once; approximately 1.5% is in the top ten. Sequencing was done on a sample of memory CD4+ T cells sorted from blood. Subset specified: CD45RA-negative fraction. These receptors were obtained from a young man in good health.

In DNA, the CDR3 is TGTGCCAGCAGCCGGAATCCCTTAGCGTACCAAGAGACCCAGTACTTC. It codes for CASSRNPLAYQETQYF. The rearrangement joins TRBV7-9 to TRBJ2-5, with D possibly matching TRBD2 (5 bases). CDR1 and CDR2 (germline): SEHNR, FQNEAQ (reference sequence). Trimming cost V 5 bases and J 0 bases, with 16 bases left between them. The CDR3 sequence is 16 residues long.

The chain uses TRBV6-1 and TRBJ1-1; TRBD1 matches at 7 bases. V lost 5 bases, J lost 8 bases, and 8 bases stayed unmatched. This CDR3 has 13 residues. From germline, CDR1 is MNHNS and CDR2 SASEGT. The CDR3 DNA is TGTGCCAGCAGTACCCAGGGGGTCGGGGAAGCTTTCTTT. Its translation is CASSTQGVGEAFF.

This clone has only one observation. The chain recombines TRBV5-1 with TRBJ2-5, with D possibly matching TRBD2 (7 bases). The CDR3 is made up of 15 amino acids. Per the germline V gene, CDR1 is SGHRS and CDR2 is YFSETQ. Trimming stripped 4 bases from V and 4 bases from J, with 17 bases between. The CDR3 coding sequence is TGCGCCAGCAGCCTATCGTCGGGGGGCGGAGAGACCCAGTACTTC. It translates to CASSLSSGGGETQYF.

This clone was observed once. J is TRBJ2-3 and V is TRBV28; D is unresolved. Germline V CDR1 and CDR2: MDHEN, SYDVKM. The CDR3 length is 15 residues. Trimming pared 5 bases from V and 6 bases from J, leaving 18 bases between. CDR3: CASSLHRAQLDTQYF. The CDR3 DNA sequence: TGTGCCAGCAGTCTCCACCGAGCGCAACTGGATACGCAGTATTTT.

This clone was found once. This chain links TRBV5-4 with TRBJ2-1; D may be TRBD2 (6 bases). Between the trimmed V and J ends, which lost 5 bases and 10 bases, there was a span of 16 bases. The CDR3 has 13 residues. Germline assignment: CDR1 SGHNT and CDR2 YYREEE (reference sequence). The CDR3, as DNA: TGTGCCAGCAGTCCCTCGGTCCGGGAGGAGCAGTTCTTC. It translates to CASSPSVREEQFF.

With respect to this clone: A much larger clonotype is one base distant, so this may be a read error. This chain links TRBV5-1 with TRBJ2-5, with D maybe TRBD1 (5 bases). Per the germline V gene, CDR1 is SGHRS and CDR2 is YFSETQ. V was clipped by 0 bases and J by 1 base, with 7 bases between them. The CDR3 runs to 14 residues. The CDR3 protein is CASSLADTQETQYF. For the CDR3, the DNA is TGCGCCAGCAGCTTGGCGGACACCCAAGAGACCCAGTACTTC.

The V call is TRBV30, the J call TRBJ2-5; unclear D gene. The DNA matches TRBJ2-7 better at its end, which makes the J call doubtful. The CDR3 is 12 amino acids. Germline V gene sequence: CDR1 GTSNPN, CDR2 SVGIG (reference sequence). Here the CDR3 reads CAWRRYSYEQYF. As DNA, the CDR3 is TGTGCCTGGAGGCGTTATTCCTACGAGCAGTACTTC.

In regard to this clone: This specimen includes other DNA sequences encoding the same CDR3. The chain uses TRBV5-4 and TRBJ2-1, with D perhaps TRBD2 (6 bases). The CDR3 is made up of 15 amino acids. Germline V gene sequence: CDR1 SGHNT, CDR2 YYREEE (reference sequence). V was cut by 4 bases and J by 0 bases, with 11 bases left in between. The DNA for the CDR3 is TGTGCCAGCAGCCCCGGAGGGAGCTCCTACAATGAGCAGTTCTTC. This translates into CASSPGGSSYNEQFF.

The chain employs TRBV5-1 and TRBJ2-1; D gene ambiguous. From germline, CDR1 is SGHRS and CDR2 YFSETQ. Trimming pared 4 bases from V and 4 bases from J, leaving 18 bases between. The CDR3 is 16 residues long. The CDR3 sequence is CASSLGGQVMYNEQFF. The DNA of the CDR3 is TGCGCCAGCAGCCTGGGTGGGCAGGTTATGTACAATGAGCAGTTCTTC.

The chain is built from TRBV7-9 and TRBJ2-2, with D possibly being TRBD2 (7 bases). V was trimmed by 7 bases and J by 8 bases, leaving 14 bases between them. CDR1 and CDR2 from the germline V gene are SEHNR and FQNEAQ (reference sequence). The CDR3 runs 13 residues. CDR3 amino acids: CASTRAGAGELFF. CDR3 bases: TGTGCCAGCACCCGGGCGGGGGCTGGGGAGCTGTTTTTT. Supplemented by reference TRBV7-9 and TRBJ2-2, the full variable domain reads DTGVSQNPRHKITKRGQNVTFRCDPISEHNRLYWYRQTLGQGPEFLTYFQNEAQLEKSRLLSDRFSAERPKGSFSTLEIQRTEQGDSAMYLCASTRAGAGELFFGEGSRLTVL.

V and J are TRBV4-1 and TRBJ2-5; no clear D gene. Trimming cost V 1 base and J 10 bases, with 10 bases left between them. CDR3 size: 12 residues. Germline lookup yields CDR1 MGHRA and CDR2 YSYEKL. In nucleotides, the CDR3 is TGCGCCAGCAGCCAAGTAGCAGGTCGCCAGTACTTC. Translating gives CASSQVAGRQYF.

This sequence joins TRBV6-6 and TRBJ2-1; 7 nucleotides line up with TRBD1. Germline lookup yields CDR1 MNHNY and CDR2 SVGAGI (reference sequence). The ends lost 5 bases at V and 6 bases at J; junction bases unmatched: 10. The CDR3 runs to 15 residues. The CDR3 nucleotides read TGTGCCAGCAGTCGAGAGGGACAGCAGCCCAATGAGCAGTTCTTC. Amino acids: CASSREGQQPNEQFF.

This clone came up a few times. The chain combines TRBV13 with TRBJ2-1, with D possibly matching TRBD2 (6 bases). This CDR3 region has 14 residues. Germline CDR1 and CDR2: PRHDT and FYEKMQ (reference sequence). V was cut by 4 bases and J by 9 bases, with 16 bases left in between. CDR3 amino acids: CASSSRETSGEQFF. CDR3 in DNA: TGTGCCAGCAGCTCCAGGGAGACTAGTGGTGAGCAGTTCTTC.

The gene calls are TRBV18 and TRBJ2-6, with 10 nucleotides matching TRBD1. CDR1 KGHSH and CDR2 LQKENI come from the germline V gene. V was pared by 8 bases and J by 2 bases, with 9 bases of the junction left unmatched. The CDR3 covers 17 residues. CDR3 region: CASTSGGQGAGANVLTF. The CDR3 DNA reads TGTGCCAGCACTTCGGGTGGACAGGGGGCTGGGGCCAACGTCCTGACTTTC.

Here the CDR3 reads CASTRQVNQPQHF. CDR3 coding DNA: TGTGCCAGCACACGACAGGTCAATCAGCCCCAGCATTTT. The chain recombines TRBV6-1 with TRBJ1-5; a weak D match, TRBD1 (6 bases). The germline CDR1 and CDR2 sequences are MNHNS and SASEGT. The CDR3 consists of 13 residues. The V end was cut by 7 bases, the J end by 3 bases, with 10 bases between.

In its sample, this clone was seen a few times. The chain recombines TRBV11-1 with TRBJ2-7, with D unresolved. CDR3 size: 15 residues. Germline-derived CDR1 and CDR2 are SGHAT and FQDESV (reference sequence). Trimming cost V 0 bases and J 0 bases, with 9 bases left between them. The CDR3 bases are TGTGCCAGCAGCTTAGCGTCAAGGAGCTCCTACGAGCAGTACTTC. Translation gives CASSLASRSSYEQYF.

This chain joins TRBV9 and TRBJ1-4, with D possibly being TRBD1 (5 bases). The CDR3 extends over 15 amino acids. CDR1 is SGDLS, CDR2 YYNGEE, per germline. The V end lost 0 bases, the J end lost 3 bases, and 9 bases lay between the germline ends. The chain's CDR3 is CASSVEAGSNEKLFF. As DNA, the CDR3 is TGTGCCAGCAGCGTAGAAGCAGGGTCTAATGAAAAACTGTTTTTT.

In its sample, this clone was seen once. The rearrangement uses TRBV6-5 and TRBJ2-7; TRBD1 agrees at 10 bases. V was pared by 2 bases and J by 6 bases, with 1 base of the junction left unmatched. The germline CDR1 and CDR2 sequences are MNHEY and SVGAGI. The CDR3 is made up of 13 amino acids. CDR3 sequence reads: CASSYRTGGEQYF. The CDR3 nucleotides read TGTGCCAGCAGTTACCGGACAGGGGGCGAGCAGTACTTC.

The V and J genes are TRBV4-1 and TRBJ2-2, with 9 positions matching TRBD2. Per germline, CDR1 MGHRA and CDR2 YSYEKL. This CDR3 region has 17 residues. Germline trimming cut 5 bases from V and 7 bases from J; bases unmatched to any gene: 14. The CDR3: CASSATSSGTIYGELFF. The CDR3 DNA follows: TGCGCCAGCAGCGCAACTTCTAGCGGGACTATATACGGGGAGCTGTTTTTT.

The V and J genes are TRBV5-1 and TRBJ2-1; 8 bases line up with TRBD2. This CDR3 comprises 14 residues. Trimming cost V 4 bases and J 5 bases; bases outside gene matches: 5. Germline CDR1 SGHRS, CDR2 YFSETQ. The CDR3: CASSGGLVNNEQFF. DNA of the CDR3: TGCGCCAGCAGCGGGGGACTAGTTAACAATGAGCAGTTCTTC.